These 16 T cell receptor beta chains were sequenced from one sample in a study of T cells in Graves' hyperthyroidism and ophthalmopathy. Amplification yielded TCR beta CDR3 regions, with RNA transcripts as the source. First-round RT-PCR targeting the TCR CDR3 was performed with the HTBI primer set. Each CDR3 protein is one row after TCRdb ran MiXCR on the multiplex PCR reads. Of 500,000 to 750,000 distinct CDR3 sequences in the sample, approximately 15% were seen once. Specimen: blood. Receptor source: a woman aged 18-29 years with Graves' ophthalmopathy.

This clonotype came up a few times. The chain is built from TRBV11-2 and TRBJ1-4; D gene ambiguous. The CDR3 runs 12 residues. V was cut by 5 bases and J by 10 bases, with 11 bases left in between. The germline V gene has CDR1 SGHAT and CDR2 FQNNGV. The CDR3 region is CASSPDGAKLFF. CDR3 sequence (DNA): TGTGCCAGCAGCCCGGACGGAGCAAAACTGTTTTTT.

This clonotype was seen repeatedly, ten times or more. The rearrangement uses TRBV30 and TRBJ2-7, with 11 bases matching TRBD2. Looked up from germline, CDR1 is GTSNPN and CDR2 is SVGIG (reference sequence). There are 13 residues in the CDR3. V trimming: 3 bases; J trimming: 6 bases; junction bases outside the gene matches: 4. CDR3 nucleotide sequence: TGTGCCTGGAGAACTAGCGGGAGTGGCGAGCAGTACTTC. Encoded protein: CAWRTSGSGEQYF.

V is TRBV27 and J is TRBJ1-6; 7 bases align to TRBD1. Per the germline V gene, CDR1 is MNHEY and CDR2 is SMNVEV (reference sequence). Germline trimming cut 6 bases from V and 8 bases from J; bases unmatched to any gene: 7. The CDR3 runs 14 residues. The CDR3 sequence: CASRVDRAYSPLHF. CDR3 coding DNA: TGTGCCAGCAGGGTCGACAGGGCGTATTCACCCCTCCACTTT.

As for this clonotype: Being one base from a much bigger clone, this may be a read error. The rearrangement joins TRBV30 to TRBJ1-5; maybe TRBD1 (6 bases). The V gene's germline CDR1 is GTSNPN and CDR2 SVGIG (reference sequence). The V end lost 4 bases, the J end lost 2 bases, and 12 bases lay between the germline ends. The CDR3 runs 14 residues. This CDR3 reads CAWTWGAGNQPQHF. CDR3 nucleotides: TGTGCCTGGACTTGGGGGGCGGGCAATCAGCCCCAGCATTTT.

This clonotype was seen repeatedly, ten times or more. V gene TRBV28 combines with J gene TRBJ2-5, with 9 bases lining up with TRBD2. Germline assignment: CDR1 MDHEN and CDR2 SYDVKM. Trimming at V came to 2 bases and at J to 5 bases, leaving 12 bases not matched to a gene. This CDR3 is 17 amino acids long. The CDR3 region is CASSLTSNTGLAETQYF. For the CDR3, the DNA is TGTGCCAGCAGTTTAACATCAAACACCGGACTAGCGGAGACCCAGTACTTC.

This clonotype showed up many times. The CDR3 nucleotides read TGTGCCAGCAGCTCCCTCGCGGGAGGGCCCGTGCAGTACTTC. Translated: CASSSLAGGPVQYF. The V and J genes are TRBV3-1 and TRBJ2-7; TRBD2 agrees at 9 bases. The CDR3 covers 14 residues. The germline V gene encodes CDR1 LGHDT and CDR2 YNNKEL (reference sequence). V was pared by 5 bases and J by 9 bases, with 11 bases of the junction left unmatched.

The table lists this clonotype with many counts. The chain recombines TRBV20-1 with TRBJ1-1; TRBD1 aligns across 7 bases. Germline V gene data show CDR1 as DFQATT and CDR2 as SNEGSKA (reference sequence). V was clipped by 3 bases and J by 2 bases; unmatched bases: 6. The CDR3 consists of 14 residues. The CDR3 coding sequence is TGCAGTGCTAGGTTCAGGGGGACAAACACTGAAGCTTTCTTT. Translated, it gives CSARFRGTNTEAFF.

Comment on this clonotype: The germline gene is not matched at one end of the junction; a read error may be the cause. The V call is TRBV11-3, the J call TRBJ1-3; no clear D gene. The CDR3 runs 15 residues. The germline V gene encodes CDR1 SGHNT and CDR2 YENEEA. The CDR3 sequence: CASSPRGLSGSTIYF. CDR3 nucleotides: TGTGCCAGCAGCCCTCGGGGTCTCTCTGGAAGCACCATATATTTT.

This sequence joins TRBV5-1 and TRBJ2-4, with 13 bases that match TRBD2. Germline V lookup: CDR1 SGHRS, CDR2 YFSETQ. Unmatched junction bases numbered 10, after V lost 4 bases and J lost 3 bases. The CDR3 loop spans 18 amino acids. CDR3 residues: CASSPAGTSGTGKNIQYF. DNA of the CDR3: TGCGCCAGCAGCCCGGCCGGGACTAGCGGGACTGGCAAAAACATTCAGTACTTC.

This clonotype has just a few counts. The chain employs TRBV6-2 or TRBV6-3 and TRBJ2-1; the D gene could be TRBD1 or TRBD2 (6 bases each). Germline V gene data show CDR1 as MNHEY and CDR2 as SVGEGT. The CDR3 loop spans 16 amino acids. The V end lost 6 bases, the J end lost 7 bases, and 22 bases lay between the germline ends. As DNA, the CDR3 is TGTGCCAGCAGCGCCCTCCAGGGGAGGTCGTGGAATGAGCAGTTCTTC. It translates to CASSALQGRSWNEQFF.

The genes are TRBV18 and TRBJ1-3, with 8 bases identical to TRBD1. V was pared by 3 bases and J by 1 base, with 14 bases of the junction left unmatched. Germline CDR1 KGHSH, CDR2 LQKENI. CDR3 length: 19 residues. The CDR3 sequence is CASSPPRGLLRQSGNTIYF. As DNA, the CDR3 is TGTGCCAGCTCACCCCCCAGGGGGCTACTTCGGCAATCTGGAAACACCATATATTTT.

There are many counts of this clonotype. The CDR3 protein is CAWSVATGNTIYF. For the CDR3, the DNA is TGTGCCTGGAGTGTAGCTACTGGAAACACCATATATTTT. This rearrangement joins TRBV30 to TRBJ1-3; D gene unclear. Germline assignment: CDR1 GTSNPN and CDR2 SVGIG (reference sequence). This CDR3 is built from 13 residues. V lost 0 bases, J lost 2 bases, and 5 bases lay in between.

This sequence joins TRBV6-1 and TRBJ1-1; 7 bases map to TRBD1. V shed 5 bases and J 0 bases; nucleotides not matched to a gene: 6. CDR3 length equals 15 residues. Germline V gene lookup returns CDR1 MNHNS and CDR2 SASEGT. CDR3 in DNA: TGTGCCAGCAGTAACTGGGGACAGCTGAACACTGAAGCTTTCTTT. Its translation is CASSNWGQLNTEAFF.

This clonotype was recorded at least ten times. The genes are TRBV6-6 and TRBJ2-7; TRBD1 matches 9 bases. Unmatched junction bases numbered 12, after V lost 0 bases and J lost 6 bases. The CDR3 contains 17 residues. Germline-derived CDR1 and CDR2 are MNHNY and SVGAGI (reference sequence). The CDR3 DNA sequence: TGTGCCAGCAGTTACTCACAGAGTTGGGACAGGGTCTCCGAGCAGTACTTC. It is translated as CASSYSQSWDRVSEQYF.

The genes are TRBV30 and TRBJ2-1, with D unclear. CDR3 length equals 13 residues. V dropped 1 base and J dropped 4 bases, with 8 bases sitting between them. Germline loops: CDR1 GTSNPN, CDR2 SVGIG (reference sequence). The CDR3 region has the DNA TGTGCCTGGAGTGATAACGCTTACAATGAGCAGTTCTTC. Residues: CAWSDNAYNEQFF.

This clonotype showed up many times. J is TRBJ2-3 and V is TRBV3-1; 7 bases line up with TRBD2. Germline V gene data show CDR1 as LGHDT and CDR2 as YNNKEL (reference sequence). Trimming cost V 6 bases and J 1 base; bases outside gene matches: 4. The CDR3 spans 14 residues. The CDR3: CASSASGRTDTQYF. CDR3 in DNA: TGTGCCAGCAGTGCTAGCGGTCGCACAGATACGCAGTATTTT.